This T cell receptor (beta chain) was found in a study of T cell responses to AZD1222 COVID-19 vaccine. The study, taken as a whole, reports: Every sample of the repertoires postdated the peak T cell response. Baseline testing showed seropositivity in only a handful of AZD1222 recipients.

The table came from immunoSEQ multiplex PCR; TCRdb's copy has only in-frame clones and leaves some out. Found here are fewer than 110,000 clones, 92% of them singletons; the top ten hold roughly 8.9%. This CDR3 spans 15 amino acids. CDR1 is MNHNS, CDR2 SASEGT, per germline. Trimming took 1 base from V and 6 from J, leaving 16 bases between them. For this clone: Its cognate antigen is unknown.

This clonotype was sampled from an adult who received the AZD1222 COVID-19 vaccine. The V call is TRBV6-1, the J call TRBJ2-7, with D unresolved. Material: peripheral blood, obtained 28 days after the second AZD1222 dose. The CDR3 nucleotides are TGTGCCAGCAGTGAAGTAGCAGGTTATCGCTCCGAGCAGTACTTC. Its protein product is CASSEVAGYRSEQYF.